Listed below are T cell receptor beta chains from one sample, sequenced in a study of cytomegalovirus exposure and HLA in healthy donors. Profiled with immunoSEQ multiplex PCR; TCRdb holds only in-frame clones, not every one. Among a few hundred thousand clones listed, 88% were seen once. Sequencing input: PBMCs. The origin of the receptors is a woman between 18 and 29 years old in good health and CMV-seronegative. Each CDR3 is given with its conserved first and last residue. Each record gives: D gene, J gene, CDR3 length, V gene, clone size, CDR3 protein, CDR3 DNA. D genes are given only for firm matches. Clone size is not always given. Where it is, it says once, few, many or a class for expanded clones.

D gene: .
J gene: TRBJ2-2
CDR3 length: 14
V gene: TRBV10-3
clone size: once
CDR3 protein: CAISALANTGELFF
CDR3 DNA: TGTGCCATCTCTGCCTTAGCGAACACCGGGGAGCTGTTTTTT

D gene: TRBD2
J gene: TRBJ2-1
CDR3 length: 14
V gene: TRBV10-3
clone size: .
CDR3 protein: CAISTSGSVDEQFF
CDR3 DNA: TGTGCCATCAGTACTAGCGGGAGTGTCGATGAGCAGTTCTTC

D gene: .
J gene: TRBJ1-6
CDR3 length: 17
V gene: TRBV9
clone size: .
CDR3 protein: CASSVGRREGVNSPLHF
CDR3 DNA: TGTGCCAGCAGCGTAGGACGCAGGGAGGGAGTGAACTCACCCCTCCACTTT

D gene: .
J gene: TRBJ2-5
CDR3 length: 17
V gene: TRBV4-1
clone size: .
CDR3 protein: CASSQDGGSAGQETQYF
CDR3 DNA: TGCGCCAGCAGCCAAGATGGGGGCTCGGCAGGGCAAGAGACCCAGTACTTC

D gene: TRBD2
J gene: TRBJ2-4
CDR3 length: 15
V gene: TRBV28
clone size: .
CDR3 protein: CASSLIAGSRDIQYF
CDR3 DNA: TGTGCCAGCAGTTTGATAGCGGGATCTCGAGACATTCAGTACTTC

D gene: .
J gene: TRBJ1-1
CDR3 length: 16
V gene: TRBV10-3
clone size: once
CDR3 protein: CATIMGGKSMNTEAFF
CDR3 DNA: TGTGCCACCATTATGGGAGGGAAGAGCATGAACACTGAAGCTTTCTTT

D gene: .
J gene: TRBJ1-2
CDR3 length: 15
V gene: TRBV14
clone size: .
CDR3 protein: CASSQDLRDRRGYTF
CDR3 DNA: TGTGCCAGCAGCCAAGATTTGCGGGACCGACGTGGCTACACCTTC

D gene: .
J gene: TRBJ1-1
CDR3 length: 14
V gene: TRBV5-1
clone size: .
CDR3 protein: CASSLDPRNTEAFF
CDR3 DNA: TGCGCCAGCAGCTTGGACCCCAGGAACACTGAAGCTTTCTTT

D gene: .
J gene: TRBJ1-1
CDR3 length: 11
V gene: TRBV27
clone size: .
CDR3 protein: CASSRGHEAFF
CDR3 DNA: TGTGCCAGCAGCCGCGGGCATGAAGCTTTCTTT

D gene: TRBD1
J gene: TRBJ1-6
CDR3 length: 15
V gene: TRBV4-1
clone size: .
CDR3 protein: CASSQGQGDNSPLHF
CDR3 DNA: TGCGCCAGCAGCCAAGGACAGGGCGATAATTCACCCCTCCACTTT

D gene: TRBD1
J gene: TRBJ1-1
CDR3 length: 15
V gene: TRBV25-1
clone size: .
CDR3 protein: CASSEYYQGATEAFF
CDR3 DNA: TGTGCCAGCAGTGAATATTATCAGGGGGCCACTGAAGCTTTCTTT

D gene: TRBD1
J gene: TRBJ1-2
CDR3 length: 15
V gene: TRBV18
clone size: .
CDR3 protein: CASSPTGTGGYGYTF
CDR3 DNA: TGTGCCAGCTCACCTACCGGGACAGGGGGCTATGGCTACACCTTC

D gene: .
J gene: TRBJ1-2
CDR3 length: 11
V gene: TRBV5-8
clone size: .
CDR3 protein: CASSLLYGYTF
CDR3 DNA: TGTGCCAGCAGCTTACTGTATGGCTACACCTTC

D gene: TRBD1
J gene: TRBJ2-7
CDR3 length: 15
V gene: TRBV29-1
clone size: .
CDR3 protein: CSVGPPSGTGGEQYF
CDR3 DNA: TGCAGCGTTGGGCCTCCTTCTGGGACAGGGGGGGAGCAGTACTTC

D gene: TRBD1
J gene: TRBJ2-7
CDR3 length: 14
V gene: TRBV25-1
clone size: .
CDR3 protein: CASSVRTGGDEQYF
CDR3 DNA: TGTGCCAGCAGTGTCCGGACAGGCGGAGACGAGCAGTACTTC

D gene: .
J gene: TRBJ1-5
CDR3 length: 15
V gene: TRBV2
clone size: .
CDR3 protein: CASSERQGSNQPQHF
CDR3 DNA: TGTGCCAGCAGTGAACGGCAGGGGAGCAATCAGCCCCAGCATTTT

D gene: .
J gene: TRBJ1-4
CDR3 length: 17
V gene: TRBV5-1
clone size: .
CDR3 protein: CASSLAGGWTTNEKLFF
CDR3 DNA: TGCGCCAGCAGCTTGGCCGGGGGATGGACAACTAATGAAAAACTGTTTTTT

D gene: .
J gene: TRBJ2-7
CDR3 length: 18
V gene: TRBV11-2
clone size: .
CDR3 protein: CASSTGPTSGVSVYEQYF
CDR3 DNA: TGTGCCAGCAGCACAGGCCCCACCTCAGGGGTTTCGGTCTACGAGCAGTACTTC

D gene: .
J gene: TRBJ2-1
CDR3 length: 17
V gene: TRBV21-1
clone size: once
CDR3 protein: CASSKGDRGPSYNEQFF
CDR3 DNA: TGTGCCAGCAGCAAAGGGGACAGGGGGCCCTCCTACAATGAGCAGTTCTTC

D gene: .
J gene: TRBJ2-7
CDR3 length: 14
V gene: TRBV6-4
clone size: .
CDR3 protein: CASSEQAVSYEQYF
CDR3 DNA: TGTGCCAGCAGTGAGCAGGCAGTCTCCTACGAGCAGTACTTC

D gene: TRBD2
J gene: TRBJ2-7
CDR3 length: 16
V gene: TRBV7-2
clone size: .
CDR3 protein: CASSLAGTSGSYEQYF
CDR3 DNA: TGTGCCAGCAGCTTAGCGGGGACTAGCGGGAGCTACGAGCAGTACTTC

D gene: .
J gene: TRBJ2-3
CDR3 length: 16
V gene: TRBV5-6
clone size: .
CDR3 protein: CASSLEGEFSTDTQYF
CDR3 DNA: TGTGCCAGCAGCTTGGAAGGGGAATTTAGCACAGATACGCAGTATTTT

D gene: .
J gene: TRBJ1-1
CDR3 length: 12
V gene: TRBV15
clone size: .
CDR3 protein: CATSSWRTEAFF
CDR3 DNA: TGTGCCACCAGCAGTTGGAGAACTGAAGCTTTCTTT

D gene: .
J gene: TRBJ2-2
CDR3 length: 17
V gene: TRBV4-3
clone size: .
CDR3 protein: CASSQDSGAGNTGELFF
CDR3 DNA: TGCGCCAGCAGCCAAGATTCCGGCGCGGGGAACACCGGGGAGCTGTTTTTT

D gene: TRBD2
J gene: TRBJ2-5
CDR3 length: 13
V gene: TRBV7-7
clone size: .
CDR3 protein: CASSSGLAETQYF
CDR3 DNA: TGTGCCAGCAGCTCGGGACTAGCGGAGACCCAGTACTTC

D gene: .
J gene: TRBJ1-6
CDR3 length: 18
V gene: TRBV21-1
clone size: .
CDR3 protein: CASSKGGLMDRDNSPLHF
CDR3 DNA: TGTGCCAGCAGCAAAGGAGGGTTGATGGACAGGGATAATTCACCCCTCCACTTT

D gene: TRBD2
J gene: TRBJ2-5
CDR3 length: 15
V gene: TRBV7-9
clone size: .
CDR3 protein: CASSLVSGNQETQYF
CDR3 DNA: TGTGCCAGCAGCTTAGTTAGCGGGAACCAAGAGACCCAGTACTTC

D gene: .
J gene: TRBJ1-2
CDR3 length: 13
V gene: TRBV2
clone size: .
CDR3 protein: CASQGDIAYGYTF
CDR3 DNA: TGTGCCAGCCAAGGGGACATCGCCTATGGCTACACCTTC

D gene: .
J gene: TRBJ1-1
CDR3 length: 17
V gene: TRBV28
clone size: .
CDR3 protein: CATGTQGAGGMNTEAFF
CDR3 DNA: TGTGCCACAGGCACTCAAGGGGCAGGTGGGATGAACACTGAAGCTTTCTTT

D gene: TRBD1
J gene: TRBJ1-5
CDR3 length: 13
V gene: TRBV18
clone size: .
CDR3 protein: CASSQGAGQPQHF
CDR3 DNA: TGTGCCAGCTCCCAGGGGGCGGGTCAGCCCCAGCATTTT

D gene: .
J gene: TRBJ1-4
CDR3 length: 12
V gene: TRBV28
clone size: .
CDR3 protein: CASSLNSGKLFF
CDR3 DNA: TGTGCCAGCAGCCTAAATAGCGGAAAACTGTTTTTT

D gene: TRBD1
J gene: TRBJ1-5
CDR3 length: 17
V gene: TRBV18
clone size: .
CDR3 protein: CASSRVSTGEFNQPQHF
CDR3 DNA: TGTGCCAGCTCACGGGTCTCGACAGGGGAATTTAATCAGCCCCAGCATTTT

D gene: .
J gene: TRBJ2-7
CDR3 length: 14
V gene: TRBV28
clone size: .
CDR3 protein: CASSITWGRDEQYF
CDR3 DNA: TGTGCCAGCAGTATTACTTGGGGCAGGGACGAGCAGTACTTC

D gene: .
J gene: TRBJ1-5
CDR3 length: 11
V gene: TRBV6-5
clone size: .
CDR3 protein: CASREDQPQHF
CDR3 DNA: TGTGCCAGCAGAGAGGATCAGCCCCAGCATTTT

D gene: .
J gene: TRBJ1-5
CDR3 length: 14
V gene: TRBV28
clone size: .
CDR3 protein: CASSPGRNNQPQHF
CDR3 DNA: TGTGCCAGCAGTCCAGGGAGGAACAATCAGCCCCAGCATTTT

D gene: TRBD2
J gene: TRBJ2-3
CDR3 length: 17
V gene: TRBV27
clone size: .
CDR3 protein: CASSLLRLAGNADTQYF
CDR3 DNA: TGTGCCAGCAGTCTCCTCCGACTAGCGGGAAATGCAGATACGCAGTATTTT

D gene: .
J gene: TRBJ2-7
CDR3 length: 14
V gene: TRBV7-2
clone size: .
CDR3 protein: CASSPRGQLYEQYF
CDR3 DNA: TGTGCCAGCAGCCCGCGGGGACAGCTCTACGAGCAGTACTTC

D gene: TRBD2
J gene: TRBJ2-1
CDR3 length: 16
V gene: TRBV9
clone size: .
CDR3 protein: CASSASGTSGYNEQFF
CDR3 DNA: TGTGCCAGCAGCGCCTCCGGGACTAGCGGATACAATGAGCAGTTCTTC

D gene: .
J gene: TRBJ2-7
CDR3 length: 13
V gene: TRBV14
clone size: few
CDR3 protein: CASNRAASYEQYF
CDR3 DNA: TGTGCCAGCAACCGAGCGGCTTCCTACGAGCAGTACTTC

D gene: .
J gene: TRBJ2-7
CDR3 length: 11
V gene: TRBV29-1
clone size: .
CDR3 protein: CSVGTDYEQYF
CDR3 DNA: TGCAGCGTCGGGACTGACTACGAGCAGTACTTC

D gene: TRBD1
J gene: TRBJ1-1
CDR3 length: 14
V gene: TRBV9
clone size: .
CDR3 protein: CASSPGTVNTEAFF
CDR3 DNA: TGTGCCAGCAGCCCCGGGACAGTGAACACTGAAGCTTTCTTT

D gene: TRBD1
J gene: TRBJ1-2
CDR3 length: 16
V gene: TRBV7-2
clone size: once
CDR3 protein: CASSLATGGRVYGYTF
CDR3 DNA: TGTGCCAGCAGCTTAGCTACAGGGGGCCGGGTCTATGGCTACACCTTC

D gene: .
J gene: TRBJ2-7
CDR3 length: 13
V gene: TRBV6-1
clone size: .
CDR3 protein: CASSGLNSYEQYF
CDR3 DNA: TGTGCCAGCTCGGGACTCAACTCCTACGAGCAGTACTTC

D gene: .
J gene: TRBJ2-3
CDR3 length: 15
V gene: TRBV7-2
clone size: .
CDR3 protein: CASSFPPGSGDTQYF
CDR3 DNA: TGTGCCAGCAGCTTTCCTCCCGGGAGTGGCGATACGCAGTATTTT

D gene: .
J gene: TRBJ2-3
CDR3 length: 12
V gene: TRBV19
clone size: .
CDR3 protein: CASTGRTDTQYF
CDR3 DNA: TGTGCCAGTACAGGCAGGACAGATACGCAGTATTTT